The following is a T cell receptor (beta chain) sequence with its context. Its antigen is still unknown. From the germline J gene comes the end of the CDR3, since the read stops 3 residues before it. The data derive from a study of T cells in women clearing cervical HPV infection. The study, taken as a whole, reports: Richness plus V gene abundances separated cases from controls with AUC approximately 0.78. Timing of associations relative to infection is unclear; T-cell subsets were not isolated. Cases carried less TRBV6-7 than controls: about 0.1% versus 0.15%.

Profiled with immunoSEQ multiplex PCR; TCRdb holds only in-frame clones, not every one. The repertoire table contains roughly 38,000 clones. The CDR3 runs 16 residues. V lost 3 bases and J lost 0; bases outside the gene matches: 4. Germline lookup yields CDR1 SGHRS and CDR2 YFSETQ. This chain links TRBV5-1 with TRBJ2-3, with 10 bases lining up with TRBD2. The material sequenced was blood buffy coat. This clonotype was sampled from a woman aged 18-70 years with a cervical HPV16 infection that either progressed to CIN3+ or cleared (not recorded which). The part of the CDR3 DNA that was read is TGCGCCAGCAGCTCTATAGCGGGGGGCAGCACAGATACG. Its protein is CASSSIAGGSTDT. The full CDR3 reads CASSSIAGGSTDTQYF.